This TCR beta chain is drawn from a study of human T cells and chemical hapten exposure. About the research overall: Minor pooled library volume differences mainly drove per-sample TCR yield variation.

Whole blood that had not been fractionated was the source of extracted total RNA. In the case of this clonotype: No antigen is known for it.

Study results and limitations: Counts of TCRs above 1 in 1000 frequency stayed unchanged with DPC sensitization.

CDR3 size: 15 residues. Germline CDR1 is MGHRA and CDR2 is YSYEKL. Deletions cut 4 bases from V and 5 bases from J, with 17 bases between. Unique molecular identifiers were attached to individual cDNA molecules within the library. Each CDR3 protein gets one entry after TCRdb re-called the reads with MiXCR. The repertoire holds about 120,000 distinct CDR3 sequences, with 8.5% to 9% as singletons. The sequenced sample consisted of whole blood. This clonotype originated in a human donor in good health. Some clones in this sample may be carry-over from other donors' samples. The chain uses TRBV4-1 and TRBJ1-1; D possibly corresponds to TRBD1 (5 bases). The CDR3 reads CASSPVSVWGTEAFF. The CDR3 DNA follows: TGCGCCAGCAGCCCGGTATCGGTGTGGGGGACTGAAGCTTTCTTT.